This T cell receptor (beta chain) stems from a study of graft-versus-host responses after intestinal transplantation. Study results and limitations: GvH clones surfaced in recipient marrow, some emerging earlier in ileum or blood. Some patients had graft-donor T cell macrochimerism. In their allografts, the ratios of graft-versus-host to host-versus-graft T cell clones were high.

The CDR3 is 14 amino acids. CDR1 is SGHDT and CDR2 is YYEEEE in the germline V gene. V lost 4 bases and J 4 bases, leaving 9 bases between the germline ends. This clone was picked up one time. Its matching antigen is unknown. Assay: immunoSEQ multiplex PCR; the TCRdb copy retains only in-frame clones and omits some. The sample holds some 39,000 clones, over 90% seen once. J is TRBJ1-6 and V is TRBV5-6, with D unclear. Sequencing used unstimulated CD8+ T cells sorted from spleen or lymph node cells, obtained before transplant. This TCR derives from a human donor who was the organ donor for an intestinal transplant. CDR3 protein: CASSTQLYNSPLHF. In DNA, the CDR3 is TGTGCCAGCAGCACGCAGTTGTATAATTCACCCCTCCACTTT.